These T cell receptor beta chains were read from a single sample in a study of T cell responses to AZD1222 COVID-19 vaccine. Assay used: immunoSEQ multiplex PCR; TCRdb lists only in-frame clones, some missing. The repertoire holds over 130,000 clones, with almost 95% as singletons. Specimen: peripheral blood, collected 28 days after the second AZD1222 dose. The receptors were gathered from an adult who received the AZD1222 COVID-19 vaccine. Both conserved end residues are part of each CDR3. The D gene is left open where the match is weak. Clone size is given for some rows only: seen once, a few or many times, or a class if the clone is expanded.

abundance,v_gene,j_gene,d_gene,CDR3aa,CDR3nt
NA,TRBV11-2,TRBJ1-1,NA,CASSLEGVLHREKWTEAFF,TGTGCCAGCAGCTTAGAAGGGGTCCTGCACAGGGAGAAATGGACTGAAGCTTTCTTT
NA,TRBV27,TRBJ2-5,TRBD2,CASSPGTSLETQYF,TGTGCCAGCAGTCCAGGGACTAGCTTAGAGACCCAGTACTTC
NA,TRBV6-5,TRBJ1-5,TRBD1,CASSLDRGNQPQHF,TGTGCCAGCAGTCTGGACAGGGGCAATCAGCCCCAGCATTTT
NA,TRBV4-3,TRBJ1-1,TRBD1,CASSQVGQGNTEAFF,TGCGCCAGCAGCCAAGTGGGACAGGGGAACACTGAAGCTTTCTTT
once,TRBV27,TRBJ1-4,NA,CASSHYWGDWELFF,TGTGCCAGCAGTCATTATTGGGGAGATTGGGAACTGTTTTTT
NA,TRBV6-5,TRBJ2-1,NA,CASYRLMTRRDEQFF,TGTGCCAGCTACCGGCTTATGACACGACGAGATGAGCAGTTCTTC
few,TRBV11-3,TRBJ2-5,NA,CASSLGGQGGQETQYF,TGTGCCAGCAGCTTGGGCGGGCAGGGAGGCCAAGAGACCCAGTACTTC
NA,TRBV5-1,TRBJ1-3,NA,CASSLGRPNSGNTIYF,TGCGCCAGCAGCTTGGGCCGTCCCAACTCTGGAAACACCATATATTTT
NA,TRBV27,TRBJ2-5,NA,CASSPSRTQETQYF,TGTGCCAGCAGTCCCTCCCGGACCCAAGAGACCCAGTACTTC
NA,TRBV7-2,TRBJ2-2,TRBD1,CASSPGQGKAGELFF,TGTGCCAGCAGCCCAGGACAGGGGAAGGCCGGGGAGCTGTTTTTT
NA,TRBV4-2,TRBJ1-6,NA,CASSPNPGSPLHF,TGTGCCAGCAGCCCAAATCCGGGGTCACCCCTCCACTTT
NA,TRBV4-1,TRBJ1-2,TRBD1,CASSQLGLRDREGYGYTF,TGCGCCAGCAGCCAATTGGGGCTTCGGGACAGGGAGGGATATGGCTACACCTTC
NA,TRBV3-1/TRBV3-2,TRBJ1-2,NA,CASSLEGRGYTF,TGTGCCAGCAGCCTAGAGGGGCGTGGCTACACCTTC
NA,TRBV10-3,TRBJ1-2,NA,CAISVQGPNGYTF,TGTGCCATCAGTGTACAGGGACCCAATGGCTACACCTTC
NA,TRBV19,TRBJ1-1,TRBD1,CASSGPSWGQSNSSNTEAFF,TGTGCCAGTAGTGGCCCTTCGTGGGGACAGTCCAACTCTAGTAACACTGAAGCTTTCTTT
NA,TRBV9,TRBJ2-1,TRBD1,CASSGRQGALFF,TGTGCCAGCAGCGGCAGACAGGGGGCTCTGTTCTTC
NA,TRBV2,TRBJ2-3,TRBD2,CAIAASGRAKAVTDTQYF,TGTGCCATAGCGGCCAGCGGGAGGGCCAAAGCGGTGACAGATACGCAGTATTTT
once,TRBV10-3,TRBJ1-4,NA,CAISETGTRYEKLFF,TGTGCCATCAGTGAGACCGGGACGAGATATGAAAAACTGTTTTTT
NA,TRBV9,TRBJ2-5,NA,CASSIHPLQETQYF,TGTGCCAGCAGCATACATCCCCTCCAGGAGACCCAGTACTTC
many,TRBV12-3/TRBV12-4,TRBJ2-7,NA,CASSFRTTYEQYF,TGTGCCAGCAGTTTCCGGACGACCTACGAGCAGTACTTC
NA,TRBV12-3/TRBV12-4,TRBJ1-1,NA,CASSFQRGAFF,TGTGCCAGCAGTTTTCAGAGAGGAGCTTTCTTT
NA,TRBV24-1,TRBJ2-7,NA,CATSSRWGDEQYF,TGTGCCACCAGTTCCCGGTGGGGGGACGAGCAGTACTTC
NA,TRBV7-9,TRBJ1-1,NA,CASSLGGAGTEAFF,TGTGCCAGCAGCTTAGGGGGCGCGGGTACTGAAGCTTTCTTT
NA,TRBV7-2,TRBJ1-1,NA,CASSLATKNTEAFF,TGTGCCAGCAGCTTAGCGACGAAGAACACTGAAGCTTTCTTT
NA,TRBV6-5,TRBJ1-2,TRBD1,CAVFRDRLYGYTF,TGTGCCGTCTTCCGGGACAGACTCTATGGCTACACCTTC
NA,TRBV10-3,TRBJ2-3,NA,CAISDTGLSADTQYF,TGTGCCATCAGTGATACGGGACTCTCGGCAGATACGCAGTATTTT
many,TRBV12-5,TRBJ1-3,NA,CASRQSSGNTIYF,TGTGCTAGTAGGCAGTCCTCTGGAAACACCATATATTTT
NA,TRBV7-8,TRBJ2-7,NA,CASSLGGSGIRYEQYF,TGTGCCAGCAGCTTAGGGGGGTCGGGGATTCGTTACGAGCAGTACTTC
NA,TRBV2,TRBJ2-2,NA,CASSLDLGGELFF,TGTGCCAGCAGTCTAGACCTCGGCGGGGAGCTGTTTTTT
many,TRBV10-1,TRBJ1-1,NA,CASSGPGKLGSTEAFF,TGCGCCAGCAGCGGGCCCGGGAAACTCGGGAGCACTGAAGCTTTCTTT
NA,TRBV5-1,TRBJ1-1,NA,CASSFAGENTEAFF,TGCGCCAGCAGCTTCGCGGGAGAGAACACTGAAGCTTTCTTT
once,TRBV12-3/TRBV12-4,TRBJ1-2,NA,CASSYQVYGYTF,TGTGCCAGCAGCTATCAGGTCTATGGCTACACCTTC
NA,TRBV5-4,TRBJ1-2,TRBD1,CASSSSRGSGYGYTF,TGTGCCAGCAGCTCGAGCAGGGGGTCCGGCTATGGCTACACCTTC
NA,TRBV27,TRBJ1-2,NA,CASSPGGGPNYGYTF,TGTGCCAGCAGTCCTGGAGGGGGTCCTAACTATGGCTACACCTTC
NA,TRBV6-6,TRBJ1-2,TRBD1,CASRLPGQGAEGYTF,TGTGCCAGCAGACTTCCGGGACAGGGGGCTGAAGGCTACACCTTC
NA,TRBV9,TRBJ2-5,NA,CASSVVSNPTAETQYF,TGTGCCAGCAGCGTAGTGTCTAATCCTACGGCGGAGACCCAGTACTTC
NA,TRBV4-1,TRBJ1-6,NA,CASSQTGSGNSPLHF,TGCGCCAGCAGCCAAACAGGGAGTGGGAATTCACCCCTCCACTTT
NA,TRBV9,TRBJ1-1,NA,CASSVVSGSEAFF,TGTGCCAGCAGCGTAGTATCAGGTAGCGAAGCTTTCTTT
NA,TRBV11-3,TRBJ2-1,NA,CASSLKRDNEQFF,TGTGCCAGCAGCTTAAAAAGGGACAATGAGCAGTTCTTC
NA,TRBV27,TRBJ1-3,NA,CASSLTGSNSGNTIYF,TGTGCCAGCTCTCTAACCGGGTCGAACTCTGGAAACACCATATATTTT
NA,TRBV2,TRBJ1-1,NA,CASDSGYMNTEAFF,TGTGCCAGCGATTCCGGATATATGAACACTGAAGCTTTCTTT
NA,TRBV27,TRBJ1-2,TRBD1,CASSADRGLYGYTF,TGTGCCAGCAGTGCGGACAGGGGGCTATATGGCTACACCTTC
NA,TRBV6-1,TRBJ1-2,NA,CASSDAGARYGYTF,TGTGCCAGCAGTGATGCGGGGGCAAGGTATGGCTACACCTTC
NA,TRBV2,TRBJ2-7,TRBD1,CAITETGTFDEQYF,TGTGCCATCACCGAGACAGGGACCTTCGACGAGCAGTACTTC
NA,TRBV6-2/TRBV6-3,TRBJ2-1,NA,CASSAGTGDIYEQFF,TGTGCCAGCAGTGCCGGGACTGGGGACATTTATGAGCAGTTCTTC
NA,TRBV18,TRBJ2-6,NA,CASSPVGANVLTF,TGTGCCAGCTCACCGGTTGGGGCCAACGTCCTGACTTTC
NA,TRBV6-5,TRBJ2-5,TRBD1,CASRTGLGETQYF,TGTGCCAGCAGGACAGGGCTGGGAGAGACCCAGTACTTC
NA,TRBV5-4,TRBJ1-2,TRBD1,CASSPGQGEAYGYTF,TGTGCCAGCAGCCCGGGACAGGGGGAGGCCTATGGCTACACCTTC
NA,TRBV28,TRBJ2-2,TRBD1,CASSVRDRDTGELFF,TGTGCCAGCAGTGTCCGGGACAGGGACACCGGGGAGCTGTTTTTT
NA,TRBV4-2,TRBJ1-5,NA,CASSQGVDNQPQHF,TGTGCCAGCAGCCAGGGTGTGGACAATCAGCCCCAGCATTTT
NA,TRBV12-3/TRBV12-4,TRBJ1-1,TRBD1,CASSLRGPAFF,TGTGCCAGCAGTCTCAGGGGGCCGGCTTTCTTT
NA,TRBV18,TRBJ1-1,NA,CASSPRSMGENTEAFF,TGTGCCAGCTCACCTCGCAGTATGGGAGAGAACACTGAAGCTTTCTTT
NA,TRBV9,TRBJ1-1,NA,CASSVGGQLFMNTEAFF,TGTGCCAGCAGCGTAGGAGGACAGCTTTTTATGAACACTGAAGCTTTCTTT
once,TRBV19,TRBJ1-1,NA,CASRVDRGVVTEAFF,TGTGCCAGTAGGGTGGACAGAGGTGTGGTCACTGAAGCTTTCTTT
NA,TRBV5-1,TRBJ1-4,NA,CASSLQGRRTNEKLFF,TGCGCCAGCAGCTTACAGGGCCGCCGCACCAATGAAAAACTGTTTTTT
NA,TRBV6-5,TRBJ1-2,NA,CASKGRSRYGYTF,TGTGCCAGCAAAGGCAGGTCCCGCTATGGCTACACCTTC
NA,TRBV19,TRBJ1-3,NA,CASSRITAVSGNTIYF,TGTGCCAGTAGTCGAATCACAGCGGTCTCTGGAAACACCATATATTTT